This record looks at one T cell receptor (beta chain) sequence and its context. The assay was immunoSEQ multiplex PCR, and TCRdb's table has in-frame clones only and misses some. The table lists about 660,000 clones, 70% to 90% of them singletons, with around 0.0099% in the top ten. The V gene's germline CDR1 is MNHNS and CDR2 SASEGT. The length of the CDR3 is 13 residues. V was cut by 4 bases and J by 0 bases, with 6 bases left in between. The sample comes from a study of shared T cell receptors in the human thymus. Separately, the same data were catalogued under a study of human thymus T cells. That paper states: Serving as donors were healthy Finnish infants, each of whom was having open corrective surgery for congenital heart defects. Surgeons resected thymus tissue during corrective heart surgery. An apparent bias in V and J gene usage was seen in thymic and blood repertoires. Thymic TCR repertoires of unrelated people reportedly overlapped highly.

Specimen: thymocytes. The receptor was isolated from a boy under three years old with a congenital heart defect. The rearrangement uses TRBV6-1 and TRBJ1-1, with unresolved D. CDR3 DNA sequence: TGTGCCAGCAGTGGCACAGTGAACACTGAAGCTTTCTTT. Translating it yields CASSGTVNTEAFF.